This TCR beta chain appears in the sequencing data of a study of blood T cell repertoires in COVID-19. Per germline, CDR1 SGHVS and CDR2 FQNEAQ. This CDR3 comprises 14 residues. Trimming shortened V by 5 bases and J by 5 bases, and 15 bases separated the two germline ends. Per the authors' pipeline: Estimated nucleated cell counts came from reference gene primer amplification. Clones were read by immunoSEQ multiplex PCR, and TCRdb kept only the in-frame ones, dropping some. V and J calls and clone size are copied from that table; D and trimming were computed from the DNA. The sample carries approximately 500,000 clones, approximately 85% recorded once.

This receptor was taken from a human donor in a cohort sampled during active COVID-19. Sequenced: peripheral blood. The chain is built from TRBV7-8 and TRBJ1-2, with a tentative D call TRBD1 (6 bases). The CDR3 region has the DNA TGTGCCAGCAGCCCGCCAGGGGAAGGGTATGGCTACACCTTC. As protein: CASSPPGEGYGYTF.